The rows below give T cell receptor beta chains drawn from one sample of a study of metastatic and nonmetastatic thyroid tumors. With MiXCR, TCRdb called clones anew from the PCR reads. There are approximately 40,000 clones in the sample; more than 9.5% occur only once, and approximately 20% lies in the top ten. Sequences were obtained from blood. These receptors were collected from a female donor with papillary thyroid cancer or a benign thyroid nodule (not recorded which). Some clones in this sample may be carry-over from other donors' samples. Each CDR3 is given with its conserved first and last residue. The D gene is left open where the match is weak. Clone size is given for some rows only: seen once, a few or many times, or a class if the clone is expanded.

many	-	14	TRBV6-2/TRBV6-3	TRBJ2-4	CASSDTSSGGIQYF	TGTGCCAGCAGTGATACTAGCAGCGGCGGCATTCAGTACTTC
many	TRBD2	14	TRBV6-2/TRBV6-3	TRBJ2-7	CASRWGGSPYEQYF	TGTGCCAGCAGATGGGGGGGGTCCCCCTACGAGCAGTACTTC
-	-	15	TRBV7-8	TRBJ1-5	CASSLQGGSPGVQHF	TGTGCCAGTAGTTTACAGGGCGGCAGTCCCGGTGTCCAGCATTTT
-	-	13	TRBV20-1	TRBJ2-7	CSAIRTVTYEQYF	TGCAGTGCAATCAGGACAGTAACCTACGAGCAGTACTTC
few	-	10	TRBV24-1	TRBJ1-2	CATSTDGYTF	TGTGCCACCTCAACAGATGGCTACACCTTC
many	-	15	TRBV9	TRBJ2-1	CASSVTGNSYNEQFF	TGTGCCAGCAGCGTTACGGGAAACTCCTACAATGAGCAGTTCTTC
many	-	12	TRBV19	TRBJ2-7	CASSIGGHRQYF	TGTGCCAGTAGTATAGGGGGACACCGCCAGTACTTC
many	-	16	TRBV20-1	TRBJ1-4	CSARDGWDRPVEKLFF	TGCAGTGCTAGAGATGGATGGGACCGGCCGGTAGAAAAACTGTTTTTT
few	-	13	TRBV6-1	TRBJ1-2	CASSPGRTDGYTF	TGTGCCAGCAGCCCCGGACGGACTGACGGCTACACCTTC
few	TRBD1	15	TRBV6-5	TRBJ1-1	CASSYSGTGVTEAFF	TGTGCCAGCAGTTACTCGGGGACAGGGGTAACTGAAGCTTTCTTT
many	TRBD1	13	TRBV12-3/TRBV12-4	TRBJ1-2	CASSWTGGYGYTF	TGTGCCAGCAGTTGGACAGGGGGCTATGGCTACACCTTC
-	TRBD1	15	TRBV28	TRBJ2-7	CASSLGTVSLYEQYF	TGTGCCAGCAGTTTGGGGACAGTGTCTCTGTACGAGCAGTACTTC
many	-	12	TRBV28	TRBJ1-2	CASSKLYHGYTF	TGTGCCAGCAGTAAGCTATACCATGGCTACACCTTC
-	TRBD1	17	TRBV6-2/TRBV6-3	TRBJ2-7	CASSYSGDRQGAYEQYF	TGTGCCAGCAGTTACTCTGGCGATAGACAGGGGGCCTACGAGCAGTACTTC
-	-	14	TRBV20-1	TRBJ2-7	CSARAPGTDYEQYF	TGCAGTGCTAGAGCCCCAGGGACGGACTACGAGCAGTACTTC
many	-	15	TRBV6-1	TRBJ1-1	CASILADRGGDEAFF	TGTGCCAGCATTTTAGCCGACCGGGGCGGGGATGAAGCTTTCTTT
-	TRBD2	17	TRBV6-5	TRBJ2-3	CASSYLRLAGSTDTQYF	TGTGCCAGCAGTTACCTCCGACTAGCGGGTTCCACAGATACGCAGTATTTT
-	-	14	TRBV14	TRBJ1-2	CASSQFRTRYGYTF	TGTGCCAGCAGCCAATTCCGCACCCGCTATGGCTACACCTTC
many	TRBD2	14	TRBV27	TRBJ2-5	CASSGAGGGETQYF	TGTGCCAGCAGTGGGGCGGGAGGCGGAGAGACCCAGTACTTC
many	-	15	TRBV5-1	TRBJ1-1	CASSLAEGGRTEAFF	TGCGCCAGCAGCTTGGCGGAGGGGGGTAGGACTGAAGCTTTCTTT
many	-	13	TRBV6-2/TRBV6-3	TRBJ1-2	CASTEGVGYGYTF	TGTGCCAGCACCGAAGGGGTAGGGTATGGCTACACCTTC
many	TRBD1	15	TRBV20-1	TRBJ1-5	CSARPQGAYSQPQHF	TGCAGTGCTAGGCCTCAGGGGGCGTATAGTCAGCCCCAGCATTTT
many	-	17	TRBV27	TRBJ1-1	CASSSKTLRDLNPEAFF	TGTGCCAGCAGTTCCAAGACTTTACGGGACCTCAACCCTGAAGCTTTCTTT
many	-	13	TRBV7-9	TRBJ2-7	CASSWFRSYEQYF	TGTGCCAGCAGCTGGTTTCGTTCCTACGAGCAGTACTTC
many	TRBD1	13	TRBV28	TRBJ1-5	CVPGQGASQPQHF	TGTGTACCGGGACAGGGGGCATCTCAGCCCCAGCATTTT
many	TRBD1	14	TRBV28	TRBJ1-3	CASSRTGVGNTIYF	TGTGCCAGCAGCCGTACAGGGGTCGGAAACACCATATATTTT
few	-	16	TRBV9	TRBJ2-2	CASSATQSINTGELFF	TGTGCCAGCAGCGCCACGCAGTCAATTAACACCGGGGAGCTGTTTTTT
-	-	12	TRBV20-1	TRBJ1-6	CWGQGANSPLRF	-
-	-	14	TRBV6-1	TRBJ2-1	CASAGSEDYSEQFF	TGTGCCAGCGCAGGTAGCGAGGACTACAGTGAGCAGTTCTTC
-	-	13	TRBV30	TRBJ1-6	CAWQGIDNSPLHF	TGTGCCTGGCAGGGTATTGATAATTCACCCCTCCACTTT
many	TRBD1	13	TRBV20-1	TRBJ2-7	CSAPDRTSYEQYF	TGCAGTGCGCCGGACAGGACATCCTACGAGCAGTACTTC
many	TRBD2	16	TRBV19	TRBJ2-2	CASSTRLAGGTGELFF	TGTGCCAGTAGTACCCGACTAGCGGGAGGAACCGGGGAGCTGTTTTTT
-	TRBD2	17	TRBV6-2/TRBV6-3	TRBJ2-1	CASSPGTSWSSYNEQFF	TGTGCCAGCAGTCCCGGGACTAGCTGGAGCTCCTACAATGAGCAGTTCTTC
many	-	15	TRBV2	TRBJ1-1	CARGGPRGGYTEAFF	TGTGCCAGAGGTGGACCCCGGGGCGGGTACACTGAAGCTTTCTTT
-	-	16	TRBV5-4	TRBJ1-6	CSSTSTRGGARSPLHF	TGTTCCAGCACTTCCACCCGGGGGGGTGCCAGGTCACCCCTCCACTTT
many	-	15	TRBV10-2	TRBJ2-7	CASSDAQGPGYEQYF	TGCGCCAGCAGTGACGCACAGGGCCCGGGGTACGAGCAGTACTTC
many	-	15	TRBV30	TRBJ2-6	CAWSVQGIGANVLTF	TGTGCCTGGAGTGTTCAGGGAATTGGGGCCAACGTCCTGACTTTC
many	-	15	TRBV18	TRBJ1-2	CASSPPGHRVYGYTF	TGTGCCAGCTCACCACCCGGACACCGGGTCTATGGCTACACCTTC
many	-	15	TRBV5-1	TRBJ2-7	CASSSSPGASYEQYF	TGCGCCAGCAGCTCATCACCGGGAGCCTCCTACGAGCAGTACTTC
many	-	13	TRBV20-1	TRBJ2-4	CSAAPATENIQYF	TGCAGTGCCGCCCCCGCGACCGAAAACATTCAGTACTTC
-	-	16	TRBV12-3/TRBV12-4	TRBJ2-1	CASSPMVQVRDNEQFF	TGTGCCAGCAGTCCCATGGTACAGGTGCGTGACAATGAGCAGTTCTTC
many	-	13	TRBV5-6	TRBJ1-1	CASSRVGNTEAFF	TGTGCCAGCAGCCGGGTGGGGAACACTGAAGCTTTCTTT
-	-	15	TRBV20-1	TRBJ2-6	CSALGADSVANVLTF	TGCAGTGCTCTAGGGGCAGACAGTGTGGCTAACGTCCTGACTTTC
many	-	15	TRBV28	TRBJ1-5	CASSLWVGERQPQHF	TGTGCCAGCAGTTTATGGGTCGGGGAAAGGCAGCCCCAGCATTTT